This TCR beta chain was recovered during a study of blood T cell repertoires in COVID-19. Background on the study: T cells, B-cell-depleted T cells, or PBMCs supplied cDNA or gDNA.

The length of the CDR3 is 15 residues. The germline gives CDR1 MNHNS, CDR2 SASEGT. The V and J ends lost 3 bases and 9 bases respectively, with 18 bases between them. Sequencing was performed with immunoSEQ multiplex PCR; in TCRdb, only in-frame clones are kept and a portion is missing. The sample has about 130,000 clones, 75% to 90% seen once. The rearrangement links TRBV6-1 to TRBJ2-1, with D possibly matching TRBD1 (5 bases). This sequence originates from a human donor in a cohort sampled during active COVID-19. The specimen was peripheral blood. This chain's CDR3 is CASSDGRLGRGEQFF. Written as DNA, the CDR3 is TGTGCCAGCAGTGATGGGCGGCTGGGGCGTGGTGAGCAGTTCTTC.